Presented here are 9 T cell receptor beta chains from one specimen sequenced in a study of T cells after yellow fever vaccination. TCRdb redid the calling of the 5' RACE reads with MiXCR, one entry per CDR3 protein. The sample contains nearly 550,000 distinct CDR3 sequences, less than 20% of which appear only once. The material was PBMCs, obtained 15 days after the yellow fever booster vaccination. The receptors were gathered from a man aged 25 to 45 who received the YFV17D yellow fever vaccine.

This clonotype was counted between two and nine times. The chain combines TRBV7-8 with TRBJ2-7, with D possibly called TRBD1 or TRBD2 (5 bases each). Trimming removed 1 base from V and 3 bases from J, with 13 bases in between. This CDR3 has 15 amino acids. The germline CDR1 and CDR2 sequences are SGHVS and FQNEAQ. CDR3 DNA sequence: TGTGCCAGCAGCTTAGGGGACGGAGGACTCTACGAGCAGTACTTC. Translating gives CASSLGDGGLYEQYF.

This clonotype was counted a few times. This chain links TRBV5-1 with TRBJ1-1; D is possibly TRBD1 (5 bases). This CDR3 has 18 amino acids. V lost 4 bases, J lost 0 bases, and 22 bases lay in between. Germline CDR1 SGHRS, CDR2 YFSETQ. The CDR3 protein is CASSSGITPGLLNTEAFF. CDR3 DNA sequence: TGCGCCAGCAGCAGCGGGATTACACCGGGACTCTTGAACACTGAAGCTTTCTTT.

V gene TRBV7-9 combines with J gene TRBJ2-1; D is undetermined. This CDR3 has 14 residues. The germline V and J ends were trimmed by 8 bases and 6 bases, with 17 bases remaining between them. The germline CDR1 and CDR2 sequences are SEHNR and FQNEAQ (reference sequence). The CDR3 is CASRPVFPGNEQFF. CDR3 nucleotides: TGTGCCAGCCGTCCTGTGTTTCCTGGCAATGAGCAGTTCTTC.

V usage is TRBV5-1 and J usage is TRBJ1-5; D is unclear. This CDR3 has 13 amino acids. CDR1 is SGHRS, CDR2 YFSETQ, per germline. The V gene lost 0 bases and the J gene lost 4 bases, with 5 bases spanning the gap. The CDR3 region has the DNA TGCGCCAGCAGCTTGGGGGAGAATCAGCCCCAGCATTTT. It encodes CASSLGENQPQHF.

The chain employs TRBV30 and TRBJ1-2; 8 bases agree with TRBD1. V lost 0 bases, J lost 7 bases, and 4 bases stayed unmatched. The CDR3 length is 13 residues. Germline loops: CDR1 GTSNPN, CDR2 SVGIG (reference sequence). The chain's CDR3 is CAWSVGTGRGYTF. CDR3 in DNA: TGTGCCTGGAGTGTAGGGACAGGCCGTGGCTACACCTTC.

This clonotype came up a few times. The V call is TRBV7-7, the J call TRBJ2-1, with D possibly matching TRBD2 (5 bases). The V gene lost 5 bases and the J gene lost 7 bases, with 21 bases spanning the gap. Germline V gene data show CDR1 as SSHAT and CDR2 as FNYEAQ (reference sequence). The length of the CDR3 is 16 residues. The CDR3 loop reads CASSQGIGSGENEQFF. CDR3 nucleotide sequence: TGTGCCAGCAGCCAAGGGATAGGGTCCGGGGAGAATGAGCAGTTCTTC.

The chain has TRBV9 and TRBJ1-5; no firm D call. This CDR3 is 14 amino acids long. V gave up 0 bases and J gave up 0 bases, with 4 bases separating them. Germline lookup yields CDR1 SGDLS and CDR2 YYNGEE. The CDR3 protein is CASSVDSSNQPQHF. CDR3 nucleotide sequence: TGTGCCAGCAGCGTAGACAGTAGCAATCAGCCCCAGCATTTT.

This chain connects TRBV20-1 to TRBJ2-7; 7 nucleotides align to TRBD1. Trimming removed 6 bases from V and 0 bases from J; junction bases left unmatched: 14. Germline CDR1 and CDR2: DFQATT and SNEGSKA (reference sequence). The CDR3 extends over 16 amino acids. The CDR3 sequence is CSAGPLTGVYSYEQYF. CDR3 sequence (DNA): TGCAGTGCAGGCCCCTTAACAGGGGTGTACTCCTACGAGCAGTACTTC.

The CDR3 DNA follows: TGCAGTGCATTTAAACACCTGAACACTGAAGCTTTCTTT. Amino acids: CSAFKHLNTEAFF. This sequence joins TRBV20-1 and TRBJ1-1, with D unclear. Trimming cost V 6 bases and J 0 bases, with 11 bases left between them. CDR1 is DFQATT and CDR2 is SNEGSKA in the germline V gene (reference sequence). CDR3 length: 13 amino acids.